This TCR beta chain originates from a study of Graves' ophthalmopathy and Graves' hyperthyroidism. The sample holds one count of this clonotype. Relative to the germline gene, one junction end is altered; a read error may explain this. The CDR3 totals 15 residues. In germline, CDR1 is SQVTM, CDR2 ANQGSEA. Amplification from RNA transcripts yielded the TCR beta CDR3 regions. First-round RT-PCR with HTBI primers preceded a second-round multiplex PCR. TCRdb fed the multiplex PCR reads into MiXCR, producing one record per CDR3 protein. The profile covers 560,000 or so distinct CDR3 sequences, with under 40% appearing a single time and about 4.6% taken by the ten largest.

Sequencing was done on a sample of peripheral blood or thyroid tissue (not recorded which). V and J are TRBV29-1 and TRBJ1-1; TRBD1 agrees at 10 bases. The source is an adult man with Graves' hyperthyroidism. CDR3 in DNA: TGCGGCGTTGTGAGACAGGGGGCTTGGGACACTGAAGCTTTCTTT. Amino acids: CGVVRQGAWDTEAFF.